This passage covers 4 T cell receptor beta chains from one sample sequenced in a study of a mutant IDH1 vaccine in newly diagnosed glioma. Here immunoSEQ multiplex PCR was the method, and the copy in TCRdb shows in-frame clones only, minus some. This table holds 70,000 or so clones, 85% to 90% found once. The antigens for these receptors are not known. The time point denotes: week 35, safety follow-up. It was 300 ug of mutant IDH1 20-mer peptide that made up each vaccine dose, given with topical imiquimod. The sample consisted of PBMCs, taken from a glioma patient whose treatment included an IDH1 peptide vaccine. The receptors shown here come from a man aged 30-40 years with glioma.

The chain combines TRBV27 with TRBJ1-5; 11 bases map to TRBD1. V dropped 6 bases and J dropped 2; count of bases not matched to a gene: 12. This CDR3 contains 18 residues. Germline V gene lookup returns CDR1 MNHEY and CDR2 SMNVEV (reference sequence). CDR3 sequence: CASRTGTGGEWGNQPQHF. Here the CDR3 DNA reads TGTGCCAGCAGAACTGGGACAGGGGGAGAATGGGGCAATCAGCCCCAGCATTTT.

The V and J genes are TRBV6-5 and TRBJ1-2, with a weak D call TRBD1 (5 bases). The CDR3 covers 13 residues. The V and J ends lost 4 bases and 5 bases respectively, with 11 bases between them. From germline, CDR1 is MNHEY and CDR2 SVGAGI. CDR3 sequence: CASSFRQGYGYTF. For the CDR3, the DNA is TGTGCCAGCAGTTTTAGGCAGGGATATGGCTACACCTTC.

The CDR3 DNA is TGTGCCAGCAGCCCCAATTCGTTCCGGACAGGGGTTAATTCACCCCTCCACTTT. Its translation: CASSPNSFRTGVNSPLHF. The V call is TRBV7-2, the J call TRBJ1-6; 9 bases line up with TRBD1. The ends lost 5 bases at V and 6 bases at J; junction bases unmatched: 14. Germline-derived CDR1 and CDR2 are SGHTA and FQGNSA. The CDR3 totals 18 residues. Variable domain in full (rest from reference TRBV7-2 and TRBJ1-6): GAGVSQSPSNKVTEKGKDVELRCDPISGHTALYWYRQSLGQGLEFLIYFQGNSAPDKSGLPSDRFSAERTGGSVSTLTIQRTQQEDSAVYLCASSPNSFRTGVNSPLHFGNGTRLTVT.

The chain uses TRBV4-3 and TRBJ2-3; 8 bases agree with TRBD1. With 0 bases clipped from V and 3 bases from J, the junction kept 5 bases outside the gene matches. Germline lookup yields CDR1 LGHNA and CDR2 YSLEER. The CDR3 loop spans 16 amino acids. The CDR3 sequence: CASSQERRQGTDTQYF. Written as DNA, the CDR3 is TGCGCCAGCAGCCAAGAACGGAGACAGGGGACAGATACGCAGTATTTT.